Shown below are 5 T cell receptor beta chains from a single sample sequenced in a study of blood T cell repertoires in COVID-19. TCRdb's table, derived via immunoSEQ multiplex PCR, lists solely in-frame clones and lacks some. The repertoire consists of under 130,000 clones, with 75% to 90% occurring once and the leading ten covering roughly 13%. Sequences were obtained from peripheral blood. These receptors all stem from a human donor in a cohort sampled during active or convalescent COVID-19.

This clone appeared a few times. The chain couples TRBV9 to TRBJ1-3, with D tentatively TRBD1 (5 bases). The CDR3 contains 15 residues. CDR1 and CDR2 from the germline V gene are SGDLS and YYNGEE. V was cut by 4 bases and J by 2 bases, with 13 bases left in between. The CDR3 reads CASSPIRAAGNTIYF. As DNA, the CDR3 is TGTGCCAGCAGCCCCATCAGGGCAGCTGGAAACACCATATATTTT. The full variable domain, rest sourced from reference TRBV9 and TRBJ1-3, is DSGVTQTPKHLITATGQRVTLRCSPRSGDLSVYWYQQSLDQGLQFLIQYYNGEERAKGNILERFSAQQFPDLHSELNLSSLELGDSALYFCASSPIRAAGNTIYFGEGSWLTVV.

V and J are TRBV5-6 and TRBJ1-6; 8 positions match TRBD1. CDR3 length: 17 amino acids. V shed 4 bases and J 11 bases; nucleotides not matched to a gene: 17. Germline lookup yields CDR1 SGHDT and CDR2 YYEEEE. As DNA, the CDR3 is TGTGCCAGCAGCCCGCGGACAGGGACGAAAGGCCCAACACCCCTCCACTTT. Translated: CASSPRTGTKGPTPLHF. Looking up the rest from reference TRBV5-6 and TRBJ1-6 gives the full variable domain: DAGVTQSPTHLIKTRGQQVTLRCSPKSGHDTVSWYQQALGQGPQFIFQYYEEEERQRGNFPDRFSGHQFPNYSSELNVNALLLGDSALYLCASSPRTGTKGPTPLHFGNGTRLTVT.

The V gene is TRBV29-1, the J gene TRBJ2-5; D unresolved. V shed 3 bases and J shed 2 bases, with 10 bases lying between them. CDR3 size: 13 residues. Germline V CDR1 and CDR2: SQVTM, ANQGSEA. CDR3 loop: CSVDNNSQETQYF. The CDR3 coding sequence is TGCAGCGTTGATAATAACAGTCAAGAGACCCAGTACTTC.

The rearrangement joins TRBV5-4 to TRBJ1-2; D gene uncertain. The CDR3 consists of 14 residues. Trimming took 0 bases from V and 4 from J, leaving 10 bases between them. Germline lookup yields CDR1 SGHNT and CDR2 YYREEE (reference sequence). In DNA form, the CDR3 reads TGTGCCAGCAGCTTGGGGACTGCGGGCTATGGCTACACCTTC. Residues: CASSLGTAGYGYTF.

The V gene is TRBV6-5, the J gene TRBJ1-5; D is unclear. The length of the CDR3 is 16 residues. The germline V and J ends were trimmed by 4 bases and 9 bases, with 22 bases remaining between them. From germline, CDR1 is MNHEY and CDR2 SVGAGI. The CDR3 here is CASSFFPPGPERPQHF. The CDR3 bases are TGTGCCAGCAGTTTTTTCCCTCCCGGTCCCGAGAGGCCCCAGCATTTT.